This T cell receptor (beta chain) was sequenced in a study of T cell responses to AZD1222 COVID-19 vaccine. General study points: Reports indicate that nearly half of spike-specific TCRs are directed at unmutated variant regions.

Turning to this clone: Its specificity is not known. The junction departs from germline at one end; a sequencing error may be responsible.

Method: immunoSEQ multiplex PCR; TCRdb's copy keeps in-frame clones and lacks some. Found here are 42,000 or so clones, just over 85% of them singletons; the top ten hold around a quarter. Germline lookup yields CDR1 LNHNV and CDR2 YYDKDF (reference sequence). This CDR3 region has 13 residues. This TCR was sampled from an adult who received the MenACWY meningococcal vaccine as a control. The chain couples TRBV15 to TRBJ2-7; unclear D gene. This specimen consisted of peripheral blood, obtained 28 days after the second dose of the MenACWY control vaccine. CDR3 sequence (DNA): TGTGCCACCAGTAGAGGTCTGACCTACGAGCAGTACTTC. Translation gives CATSRGLTYEQYF.